The present T cell receptor (beta chain) was sequenced within a study of human T cells and chemical hapten exposure. Study-level information: Across its roughly 24 weeks, the study gave patients weekly diphenylcyclopropenone doses to the scalp. The patients, most of them female, presented with alopecia areata, totalis or universalis. Once 0.01% DPC had been applied to the upper back by patch test, readings were taken at 6 days.

Time point specified: pre-sensitization, week 0. Noted treatment: therapeutic diphenylcyclopropenone sensitization with weekly scalp DPC. TCRdb processed the RACE reads anew with MiXCR; each CDR3 protein has one entry. The sample gives about 87,000 distinct CDR3 sequences, 8% to 10% of which show up once; around 4% is in the top ten. Regarding the study as a whole: Alopecia in all donors means immunity may differ from healthy individuals.

Trimming shortened V by 6 bases and J by 3 bases, and 15 bases separated the two germline ends. The germline CDR1 and CDR2 sequences are KGHSH and LQKENI. The CDR3 runs to 15 residues. Comments on this clonotype: Antigen: not known.

The origin of this receptor is a woman aged 40 to 50 with alopecia areata. Some clones in this sample may be carry-over from other donors' samples. Here the sequenced sample was whole blood, taken in connection with sensitization to the hapten diphenylcyclopropenone (DPC). This rearrangement joins TRBV18 to TRBJ2-1; TRBD2 might be the D (5 bases). The CDR3 coding sequence is TGTGCCAGCTCTTTCGGGCGGGCTATCTACAATGAGCAGTTCTTC. It codes for CASSFGRAIYNEQFF.